Below, one T cell receptor beta chain is given with its context. At the DNA level, this CDR3 is encoded by other sequences in the same sample as well. Unmatched junction bases numbered 9, after V lost 6 bases and J lost 6 bases. This CDR3 spans 14 amino acids. Germline V gene sequence: CDR1 LGHDT, CDR2 YNNKEL (reference sequence). This entry belongs to a study of blood T cell repertoires in COVID-19. Study-level information: Samples of COVID-19 (acute and convalescent) were obtained from the United States, Italy and Spain. Sources were T cells, B-cell-depleted T cells, or PBMCs; the material itself was cDNA or gDNA.

Per the study methods: From reference gene primer amplification, estimates of nucleated cell counts were derived. Clones were sequenced by immunoSEQ multiplex PCR, and TCRdb holds only the in-frame ones, with some missing. V and J calls and clone size are given by that table; D and trimming were obtained from the DNA. The sample carries over 250,000 clones, approximately 93% recorded once. Patients from Seattle were sampled longitudinally, starting during active infection. This receptor was taken from a young woman with COVID-19, enrolled during active disease. The chain joins TRBV3-1 (or the pseudogene TRBV3-2) to TRBJ2-7; TRBD1 aligns across 9 bases. The sequencing input was peripheral blood. The CDR3 spells CASRGTGMGLEQYF. The CDR3 DNA reads TGTGCCAGCAGGGGGACAGGGATGGGCCTCGAGCAGTACTTC.